A single sample gave rise to the 30 T cell receptor beta chains below, sequenced in a study of OX40 agonist ivuxolimab in advanced cancers. Profiled with immunoSEQ multiplex PCR; TCRdb holds only in-frame clones, not every one. The sample includes about 46,000 clones, approximately 85% seen only once; the top ten take around 58%. The source was CD4+ or CD8+ T cells sorted from blood, collected in a trial of the OX40 agonist ivuxolimab. The receptors shown here come from an adult with an advanced solid tumor such as melanoma, head and neck, liver or kidney cancer.

This rearrangement joins TRBV19 to TRBJ2-4; D is unresolved. V was pared by 4 bases and J by 9 bases, with 16 bases between. The CDR3 covers 14 residues. Germline-derived CDR1 and CDR2 are LNHDA and SQIVND (reference sequence). This chain's CDR3 is CASSTRRSDSIQYF. The CDR3 nucleotides are TGTGCCAGTAGTACTAGGCGTTCTGATTCCATTCAGTACTTC.

The gene calls are TRBV4-3 and TRBJ1-1; D is unclear. Germline CDR1 LGHNA, CDR2 YSLEER. The CDR3 is 13 residues long. Trimming took 3 bases from V and 3 from J, leaving 8 bases between them. CDR3 in DNA: TGCGCCAGCAGCCAGGGAGGGTACACTGAAGCTTTCTTT. Protein: CASSQGGYTEAFF.

This clone came up once. This chain joins TRBV11-2 and TRBJ2-5; D gene ambiguous. Germline lookup yields CDR1 SGHAT and CDR2 FQNNGV. Trimming stripped 1 base from V and 1 base from J, with 16 bases between. The CDR3 runs 17 residues. The CDR3 region has the DNA TGTGCCAGCAGCTTAGGAATCTGGCCTCCCACCCAAGAGACCCAGTACTTC. It yields the protein CASSLGIWPPTQETQYF.

This sequence joins TRBV11-3 and TRBJ2-7, with D possibly TRBD2 on 6 matching bases. Deletions cut 2 bases from V and 2 bases from J, with 13 bases between. This CDR3 has 15 amino acids. Looked up from germline, CDR1 is SGHNT and CDR2 is YENEEA. The CDR3 sequence is CASSLRGLPTYEQYF. Here the CDR3 DNA reads TGTGCCAGCAGCTTACGGGGACTCCCTACCTACGAGCAGTACTTC. The complete variable domain, with remaining parts taken from reference TRBV11-3 and TRBJ2-7, reads EAGVVQSPRYKIIEKKQPVAFWCNPISGHNTLYWYLQNLGQGPELLIRYENEEAVDDSQLPKDRFSAERLKGVDSTLKIQPAELGDSAVYLCASSLRGLPTYEQYFGPGTRLTVT.

The chain combines TRBV4-1 with TRBJ2-1; TRBD2 agrees at 9 bases. Germline V gene sequence: CDR1 MGHRA, CDR2 YSYEKL. V lost 5 bases to trimming and J lost 6 bases; unmatched junction nucleotides: 11. The CDR3 sequence is 16 residues long. The chain's CDR3 is CASSSSAGGPGNEQFF. Here the CDR3 DNA reads TGCGCCAGCAGCTCCTCGGCGGGGGGGCCTGGCAATGAGCAGTTCTTC.

This clone was picked up a small number of times. The chain carries TRBV28 and TRBJ1-2, with unresolved D. The CDR3 is 15 amino acids. The germline gives CDR1 MDHEN, CDR2 SYDVKM. V lost 2 bases to trimming and J lost 1 base, with 11 bases between them. CDR3 amino acids: CASSLRQAVNYGYTF. In DNA form, the CDR3 reads TGTGCCAGCAGTTTAAGGCAGGCGGTTAACTATGGCTACACCTTC.

V and J are TRBV6-4 and TRBJ2-1; no definite D call. Germline V CDR1 and CDR2: MRHNA, SNTAGT. Trimming took 6 bases from V and 0 from J, leaving 12 bases between them. The CDR3 is 15 residues long. The CDR3 DNA reads TGTGCCAGCAGCGCCAGCAGGAGCTCCTACAATGAGCAGTTCTTC. This gives the protein CASSASRSSYNEQFF.

This clone was counted a single time. The chain uses TRBV30 and TRBJ1-3; unclear D gene. Germline CDR1 is GTSNPN and CDR2 is SVGIG (reference sequence). V shed 4 bases and J shed 4 bases, with 11 bases lying between them. The CDR3 totals 13 residues. The CDR3 sequence: CAWKAAGGNTIYF. CDR3 DNA sequence: TGTGCCTGGAAGGCGGCGGGGGGAAACACCATATATTTT.

Details on this clone: Sequence at one end of the junction differs from germline and may be a read error. The rearrangement uses TRBV7-7 and TRBJ2-6, with TRBD1 matching over 8 bases. CDR3 size: 18 residues. Germline lookup yields CDR1 SSHAT and CDR2 FNYEAQ (reference sequence). CDR3 coding DNA: TGTGCTAGCAGCCGAAGGGACAGGACCCTCTCTGGGGCCAACGTCCTGACTTTC. This translates into CASSRRDRTLSGANVLTF. Full variable domain (remainder filled in from reference TRBV7-7 and TRBJ2-6): GAGVSQSPRYKVTKRGQDVTLRCDPISSHATLYWYQQALGQGPEFLTYFNYEAQPDKSGLPSDRFSAERPEGSISTLTIQRTEQRDSAMYRCASSRRDRTLSGANVLTFGAGSRLTVL.

V usage is TRBV27 and J usage is TRBJ1-5, with 8 bases matching TRBD1. J was trimmed by 5 bases and V by 6 bases; bases with no gene match: 0. CDR1 and CDR2 (germline): MNHEY, SMNVEV (reference sequence). The CDR3 loop spans 12 amino acids. The CDR3 here is CASRTGDQPQHF. The DNA for the CDR3 is TGTGCCAGCAGGACAGGGGATCAGCCCCAGCATTTT.

The rearrangement links TRBV4-1 to TRBJ2-3, with TRBD2 matching over 10 bases. V gave up 3 bases and J gave up 6 bases; unmatched junction bases: 6. The CDR3 contains 15 residues. The germline gives CDR1 MGHRA, CDR2 YSYEKL. The CDR3 here is CASSHSLLAGDTQYF. As DNA, the CDR3 is TGCGCCAGCAGCCACTCTCTACTAGCGGGGGATACGCAGTATTTT.

The rearrangement links TRBV4-2 to TRBJ2-3, with TRBD2 matching over 14 bases. CDR3 length equals 21 residues. Germline V gives CDR1 LGHNA, CDR2 YNFKEQ. The V and J ends lost 0 bases and 2 bases, in that order; junction bases with no gene match: 13. The CDR3 coding sequence is TGTGCCAGCAGCCAAGACTGGACTAGCGGGGGGCCACTACTACACACAGATACGCAGTATTTT. Encoded protein: CASSQDWTSGGPLLHTDTQYF.

This chain connects TRBV4-1 to TRBJ1-2; weak D call: TRBD1 (6 bases). The CDR3 covers 15 residues. Per the germline V gene, CDR1 is MGHRA and CDR2 is YSYEKL. Deletions cut 1 base from V and 5 bases from J, with 14 bases between. CDR3 nucleotide sequence: TGCGCCAGCAGCCAAGTCACAGGGCCTAGTTATGGCTACACCTTC. The encoded protein is CASSQVTGPSYGYTF.

The V gene is TRBV7-2, the J gene TRBJ2-1; TRBD2 agrees at 11 bases. There are 16 residues in the CDR3. The germline gives CDR1 SGHTA, CDR2 FQGNSA. Losses at the gene ends were 1 base for V and 3 bases for J; bases not matched to a gene: 2. CDR3 sequence (DNA): TGTGCCAGCAGCTTAGTCGGGACTAGCGGCTACAATGAGCAGTTCTTC. This gives the protein CASSLVGTSGYNEQFF.

This clone appeared once. In nucleotides, the CDR3 is TGTGCCAGCAGTGTCCGGGGGGAGGGCTACAATGAGCAGTTCTTC. Translated, it gives CASSVRGEGYNEQFF. The chain couples TRBV6-4 to TRBJ2-1, with TRBD2 matching 7 bases. This CDR3 is 15 amino acids long. V lost 4 bases to trimming and J lost 3 bases; unmatched junction nucleotides: 6. Per germline, CDR1 MRHNA and CDR2 SNTAGT.

The rearrangement joins TRBV6-5 to TRBJ2-7; a weak D match, TRBD2 (6 bases). With 2 bases removed from V and 3 bases from J, the gap between germline ends came to 8 bases. Germline V lookup: CDR1 MNHEY, CDR2 SVGAGI. CDR3 length equals 13 residues. The CDR3 DNA follows: TGTGCCAGCAGTTACGGCGGGAACTACGAGCAGTACTTC. It is translated as CASSYGGNYEQYF.

This chain uses TRBV9 with TRBJ2-1; D tentatively fits TRBD1 or TRBD2 (5 bases each). From germline, CDR1 is SGDLS and CDR2 YYNGEE. The CDR3 length is 13 residues. Between the trimmed V and J ends, which lost 2 bases and 4 bases, there was a span of 7 bases. The CDR3 DNA reads TGTGCCAGCAGCGTCGGGACGTACAATGAGCAGTTCTTC. Translating gives CASSVGTYNEQFF. Full variable domain (remainder filled in from reference TRBV9 and TRBJ2-1): DSGVTQTPKHLITATGQRVTLRCSPRSGDLSVYWYQQSLDQGLQFLIQYYNGEERAKGNILERFSAQQFPDLHSELNLSSLELGDSALYFCASSVGTYNEQFFGPGTRLTVL.

V is TRBV4-3 and J is TRBJ1-2; TRBD1 aligns across 7 bases. This CDR3 is 13 amino acids long. With V trimmed by 2 bases and J by 8 bases, 5 bases remained unmatched. CDR1 is LGHNA, CDR2 YSLEER, per germline. CDR3 DNA sequence: TGCGCCAGCAGCCAAACAGGGGCGGAGGGCTACACCTTC. This encodes CASSQTGAEGYTF.

The V and J genes are TRBV5-1 and TRBJ2-2; a possible D gene is TRBD1 (5 bases). CDR1 is SGHRS and CDR2 is YFSETQ in the germline V gene. There are 14 residues in the CDR3. The ends were cut back, 5 bases at V and 5 bases at J, with 13 bases in the middle. This chain's CDR3 is CASSKGDRTGELFF. The CDR3 DNA reads as TGCGCCAGCAGTAAAGGGGATCGGACCGGGGAGCTGTTTTTT.

V and J are TRBV5-1 and TRBJ2-1, with 14 bases aligning to TRBD2. CDR3 length equals 16 residues. The germline gives CDR1 SGHRS, CDR2 YFSETQ. V was pared by 3 bases and J by 6 bases, with 5 bases of the junction left unmatched. The CDR3, as DNA: TGCGCCAGCAGCTCGGGACTAGCGGGAGTCGGCAATGAGCAGTTCTTC. It specifies CASSSGLAGVGNEQFF.

The chain carries TRBV11-2 and TRBJ1-1, with unresolved D. Germline V gene lookup returns CDR1 SGHAT and CDR2 FQNNGV. V lost 3 bases and J 14 bases, leaving 16 bases between the germline ends. The CDR3 consists of 12 residues. CDR3 DNA sequence: TGTGCCAGCAGCTTGCGGGCTGATCAAGAATTCTTT. This codes for CASSLRADQEFF. Using reference TRBV11-2 and TRBJ1-1 for the parts outside the CDR3, the full variable domain is EAGVAQSPRYKIIEKRQSVAFWCNPISGHATLYWYQQILGQGPKLLIQFQNNGVVDDSQLPKDRFSAERLKGVDSTLKIQPAKLEDSAVYLCASSLRADQEFFGQGTRLTVV.

The gene calls are TRBV11-2 and TRBJ2-7; D is undetermined. The V gene's germline CDR1 is SGHAT and CDR2 FQNNGV. The germline V and J ends were trimmed by 4 bases and 6 bases, with 10 bases remaining between them. The CDR3 runs 12 residues. The CDR3 sequence: CASSSSTVEQYF. DNA of the CDR3: TGTGCCAGCAGCTCCAGCACCGTCGAGCAGTACTTC.

The CDR3 nucleotides read TGTGCCAGCAGCTTGCCTCAGGGGACCGTCTACGAGCAGTACTTC. Translating it yields CASSLPQGTVYEQYF. This chain links TRBV5-8 with TRBJ2-7; a weak D match, TRBD1 (6 bases). V gave up 1 base and J gave up 3 bases, with 14 bases separating them. CDR1 SGHTS and CDR2 YDEGEE come from the germline V gene. This CDR3 comprises 15 residues.

The chain links TRBV7-9 to TRBJ2-1; tentative D call: TRBD1 (5 bases). Trimming pared 0 bases from V and 6 bases from J, leaving 18 bases between. CDR3 length equals 17 residues. Looked up from germline, CDR1 is SEHNR and CDR2 is FQNEAQ (reference sequence). CDR3 loop: CASSLAPQGIPPNEQFF. The CDR3, as DNA: TGTGCCAGCAGCTTAGCGCCTCAGGGCATACCCCCCAATGAGCAGTTCTTC. The entire variable domain, with the rest obtained from reference TRBV7-9 and TRBJ2-1, is as follows: DTGVSQNPRHKITKRGQNVTFRCDPISEHNRLYWYRQTLGQGPEFLTYFQNEAQLEKSRLLSDRFSAERPKGSFSTLEIQRTEQGDSAMYLCASSLAPQGIPPNEQFFGPGTRLTVL.

The chain is built from TRBV12-1 and TRBJ1-1; no check of the table's D call, TRBD1, against the DNA was made. TRBV12-1 is a pseudogene. This CDR3 is built from 16 residues. CDR3 nucleotides: TGTGCCAGCAGCTTCAGTTCACAGGAAAAGAACACTGAAGCTTTCTTT. Translation: CASSFSSQEKNTEAFF.

The chain carries TRBV29-1 and TRBJ2-1; D gene uncertain. The germline V gene has CDR1 SQVTM and CDR2 ANQGSEA. This CDR3 is 12 amino acids long. V dropped 0 bases and J dropped 13 bases, with 13 bases sitting between them. The CDR3 sequence: CSVEEGQTPQFF. Here the CDR3 DNA reads TGCAGCGTTGAAGAAGGTCAGACACCACAGTTCTTC.

The chain carries TRBV4-1 and TRBJ2-7; D is tentatively TRBD1 or TRBD2 (5 bases each). Between the trimmed V and J ends, which lost 2 bases and 4 bases, there was a span of 15 bases. This CDR3 contains 15 residues. Germline V gene lookup returns CDR1 MGHRA and CDR2 YSYEKL. The chain's CDR3 is CASSQRIQGPYEQYF. The CDR3 nucleotides read TGCGCCAGCAGCCAACGGATTCAGGGACCGTACGAGCAGTACTTC.

The genes are TRBV5-4 and TRBJ2-3, with D possibly TRBD2 on 7 matching bases. This CDR3 has 15 amino acids. Germline V gives CDR1 SGHNT, CDR2 YYREEE (reference sequence). V was shortened by 4 bases and J by 5 bases, with 17 bases between the two germline ends. Here the CDR3 reads CASSPGGGGLDTQYF. Here the CDR3 DNA reads TGTGCCAGCAGCCCGGGGGGCGGGGGACTAGATACGCAGTATTTT.

The chain uses TRBV11-2 and TRBJ1-2, with D hard to call. The CDR3 is 13 amino acids. Germline V lookup: CDR1 SGHAT, CDR2 FQNNGV. Trimming removed 5 bases at V and 5 bases at J, with 12 bases between. Here the CDR3 DNA reads TGTGCCAGCAGCCACGGGGTACAGTATGGCTACACCTTC. It is translated as CASSHGVQYGYTF.

The V and J genes are TRBV16 and TRBJ1-1; D gene uncertain. CDR3 size: 15 residues. V lost 0 bases and J 0 bases, leaving 8 bases between the germline ends. Germline V gene lookup returns CDR1 KGHSY and CDR2 FQNENV. CDR3 coding DNA: TGTGCCAGCAGCCAATCTCGGAGGATGAACACTGAAGCTTTCTTT. Protein sequence: CASSQSRRMNTEAFF.